These T cell receptor beta chains were read from a single sample in a study of blood T cell repertoires in COVID-19. Profiled with immunoSEQ multiplex PCR; TCRdb holds only in-frame clones, not every one. The table records fewer than 150,000 clones, 83% of them present only once. What was sequenced was PBMCs or T cells enriched from blood (not recorded which). The origin of the receptors is a man younger than 40 who had recovered from COVID-19. Both conserved end residues are part of each CDR3.

>TRBV18
CASSPAGPTNYGYTF
>TRBV14
CASSQEDRAYTGELFF
>TRBV6-5
CASSYSMTGSLYGYTF
>TRBV6-5
CASSYSAGANSPLHF
>TRBV11-2
CASSLGGLAGSTGELFF
>TRBV15
CATSQDQMEGELFF
>TRBV19
CASSKVGGAGGYTF
>TRBV11-2
CASSLAGPDTQYF
>TRBV5-1
CASSWGDRVMNTEAFF
>TRBV2
CASSEGLAGTDTQYF
>TRBV12-3/TRBV12-4
CAIRWGQNTEAFF
>TRBV21-1
CASSKEAGRGHCQPQHF
>TRBV9
CASSVDGLSYNEQFF
>TRBV11-2
CASSLEAGELFF
>TRBV11-3
CASSFNRKELFF